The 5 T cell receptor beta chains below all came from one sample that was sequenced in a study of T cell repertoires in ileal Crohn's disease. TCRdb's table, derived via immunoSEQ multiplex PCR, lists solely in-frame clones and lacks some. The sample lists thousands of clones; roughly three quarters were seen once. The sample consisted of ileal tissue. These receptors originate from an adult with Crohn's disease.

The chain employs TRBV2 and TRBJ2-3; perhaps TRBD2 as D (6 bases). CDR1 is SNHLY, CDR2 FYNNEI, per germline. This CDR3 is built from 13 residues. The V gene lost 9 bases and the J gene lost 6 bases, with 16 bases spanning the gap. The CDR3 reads CASTGTSADTQYF. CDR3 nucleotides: TGTGCCAGTACCGGGACTTCCGCCGATACGCAGTATTTT.

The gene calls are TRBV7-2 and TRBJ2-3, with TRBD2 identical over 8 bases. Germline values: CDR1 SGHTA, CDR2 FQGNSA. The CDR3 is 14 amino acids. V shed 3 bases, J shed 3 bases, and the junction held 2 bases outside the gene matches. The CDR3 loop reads CASSLRLATDTQYF. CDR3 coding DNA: TGTGCCAGCAGCTTGAGACTAGCGACAGATACGCAGTATTTT.

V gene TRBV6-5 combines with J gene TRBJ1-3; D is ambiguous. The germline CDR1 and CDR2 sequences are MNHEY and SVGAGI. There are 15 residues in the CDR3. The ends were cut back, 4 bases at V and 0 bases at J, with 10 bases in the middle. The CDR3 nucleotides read TGTGCCAGCAGTTTTGATTGCGACTCTGGAAACACCATATATTTT. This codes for CASSFDCDSGNTIYF.

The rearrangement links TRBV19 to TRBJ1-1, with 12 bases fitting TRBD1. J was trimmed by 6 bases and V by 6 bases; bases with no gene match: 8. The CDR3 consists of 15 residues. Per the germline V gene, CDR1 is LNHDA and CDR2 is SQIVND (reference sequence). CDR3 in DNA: TGTGCCAGTAGCGATCCGGGACAGGGGGCGTCTGAAGCTTTCTTT. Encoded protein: CASSDPGQGASEAFF.

This CDR3 is CAWSVGREKLFF. CDR3 coding DNA: TGTGCCTGGAGCGTGGGGAGGGAAAAACTGTTTTTT. The chain recombines TRBV30 with TRBJ1-4; D remains ambiguous. V was cut by 3 bases and J by 8 bases, with 10 bases left in between. This CDR3 is built from 12 residues. CDR1 and CDR2 (germline): GTSNPN, SVGIG (reference sequence).